Sequencing of this T cell receptor beta chain was carried out in a study of blood T cell repertoires in COVID-19. The table came from immunoSEQ multiplex PCR; TCRdb's copy has only in-frame clones and leaves some out. Among around 140,000 clones, over 70% were seen once, and the ten largest hold 1.7%. The CDR3 contains 14 residues. After removal of 8 bases from V and 6 bases from J, the junction contained 4 bases not matched to a gene. The germline V gene has CDR1 KGHDR and CDR2 SFDVKD. Sequencing was done on a sample of peripheral blood. The V call is TRBV24-1, the J call TRBJ2-1; the match to TRBD2 covers 12 bases. The TCR originated in a woman aged 45-65 years with acute or convalescent COVID-19. The CDR3 DNA follows: TGTGCCACCAAATCTAGCGGGAGGGCCAATGAGCAGTTCTTC. As protein: CATKSSGRANEQFF.